What follows are 12 T cell receptor beta chains derived from one specimen sequenced in a study of CD8+CD57+ T cells in acquired aplastic anemia. CDR3 and TCR beta VDJ profiling relied on a genomic DNA template. TCRdb recomputed calls from the reads with MiXCR, one row per CDR3 protein. Of hundreds of thousands of distinct CDR3 sequences in the sample, under 40% were seen once. Patients selected for sequencing had displayed CD8+CD57+ cell expansion by flow cytometry. Sequencing was performed on sorted CD4+, CD8+, or CD8+CD57+ T cells (not recorded which) from PBMCs. These receptors all stem from a human donor with aplastic anemia.

This clonotype was found a few times. The chain recombines TRBV7-8 with TRBJ2-7; 7 nucleotides align to TRBD2. The CDR3 spans 12 residues. The V gene end was trimmed by 11 bases and the J gene end by 3 bases; junction bases not matched to a gene: 7. In germline, CDR1 is SGHVS, CDR2 FQNEAQ. For the CDR3, the DNA is TGTGCCTGGAGCGGCGGGGGCTACGAGCAGTACTTC. It specifies CAWSGGGYEQYF. Looking up the rest from reference TRBV7-8 and TRBJ2-7 gives the full variable domain: GAGVSQSPRYKVAKRGQDVALRCDPISGHVSLFWYQQALGQGPEFLTYFQNEAQLDKSGLPSDRFFAERPEGSVSTLKIQRTQQEDSAVYLCAWSGGGYEQYFGPGTRLTVT.

Notes on this clonotype: A single base separates this from a much larger clone, so it may be a read error. This chain joins TRBV11-2 and TRBJ1-2; TRBD1 might be the D (5 bases). The CDR3 is made up of 17 amino acids. The V gene lost 5 bases and the J gene lost 4 bases, with 23 bases spanning the gap. Germline values: CDR1 SGHAT, CDR2 FQNNGV. The CDR3 loop reads CASSPRQMFKAGYGYTF. DNA for the CDR3: TGTGCCAGCAGCCCAAGACAGATGTTTAAGGCGGGCTATGGCTACACCTTC.

This clonotype was counted a few times. The V gene is TRBV4-1, the J gene TRBJ1-1, with TRBD1 matching 8 bases. The CDR3 is made up of 14 amino acids. Germline loops: CDR1 MGHRA, CDR2 YSYEKL. The J segment lost 7 bases and the V segment lost 4 bases, leaving 8 bases of the junction unmatched. CDR3 coding DNA: TGCGCCAGCAGCCTTCGACAGGGGAGCGGTGAAGCTTTCTTT. Encoded protein: CASSLRQGSGEAFF.

In DNA form, the CDR3 reads TGCAGCGTTGAGGGAGTTTCAGGGTACCAAGAGACCCAGTACTTC. Its translation is CSVEGVSGYQETQYF. V is TRBV29-1 and J is TRBJ2-5, with D tentatively TRBD1 or TRBD2 (5 bases each). Deletions cut 3 bases from V and 0 bases from J, with 14 bases between. This CDR3 region has 15 residues. Germline V lookup: CDR1 SQVTM, CDR2 ANQGSEA.

Concerning this clonotype itself: A read error may be the cause here, since a much bigger clone is one base away. The chain combines TRBV7-8 with TRBJ1-5; the match to TRBD1 covers 9 bases. The CDR3 loop spans 17 amino acids. V was pared by 1 base and J by 6 bases, with 10 bases of the junction left unmatched. Germline loops: CDR1 SGHVS, CDR2 FQNEAQ. This CDR3 is CASSLDGGTGMGQPQHF. DNA for the CDR3: TGTGCCAGCAGCTTAGATGGCGGGACAGGGATGGGTCAGCCCCAGCATTTT.

Notes on this clonotype: Germline and junction disagree at one end, which may indicate a read error. The gene calls are TRBV12-3 or TRBV12-4 and TRBJ1-2; 7 bases are a match to TRBD1. The CDR3 consists of 14 residues. Here the CDR3 DNA reads TGTGCCGGCAGTTTAAGGAGGGGGCGCGATGGCTACACCTTC. It encodes CAGSLRRGRDGYTF.

This rearrangement joins TRBV5-1 to TRBJ1-4, with D uncertain. CDR3 length equals 15 residues. Germline V gene lookup returns CDR1 SGHRS and CDR2 YFSETQ. Trimming left V 0 bases short and J 1 base short, with 7 bases between. CDR3 sequence reads: CASSLGHGTNEKLFF. Written as DNA, the CDR3 is TGCGCCAGCAGCTTGGGTCATGGAACTAATGAAAAACTGTTTTTT. The full variable domain, in which reference TRBV5-1 and TRBJ1-4 provide the parts outside the CDR3, is KAGVTQTPRYLIKTRGQQVTLSCSPISGHRSVSWYQQTPGQGLQFLFEYFSETQRNKGNFPGRFSGRQFSNSRSEMNVSTLELGDSALYLCASSLGHGTNEKLFFGSGTQLSVL.

Note on this clonotype: This sequence may be a read error, since a much larger clone differs from it by one base. The chain combines TRBV19 with TRBJ1-5; D is ambiguous. The CDR3 runs 15 residues. The germline CDR1 and CDR2 sequences are LNHDA and SQIVND (reference sequence). With 11 bases removed from V and 6 bases from J, the gap between germline ends came to 23 bases. The CDR3 DNA follows: TGTGCCCGCCATTTCGGGCCTATCAGTAGTCAGCCCCAGCATTTT. This encodes CARHFGPISSQPQHF.

In its sample, this clonotype was seen a few times. The chain recombines TRBV20-1 with TRBJ1-1; D not resolved. The CDR3 sequence is 13 residues long. CDR1 is DFQATT and CDR2 is SNEGSKA in the germline V gene (reference sequence). Trimming shortened V by 6 bases and J by 7 bases, and 18 bases separated the two germline ends. CDR3 sequence reads: CSAQSGGDREAFF. The CDR3 region has the DNA TGCAGTGCCCAGTCGGGTGGGGATCGTGAAGCTTTCTTT.

This clonotype was detected only once. With a much larger clone just one base away, this may be a read error. The final CDR3 position lacks the conserved phenylalanine or tryptophan, pointing to a likely read error. The chain employs TRBV4-3 and TRBJ1-5; D unclear. The CDR3 spans 14 residues. From germline, CDR1 is LGHNA and CDR2 YSLEER. The ends were cut back, 5 bases at V and 0 bases at J, with 8 bases in the middle. The CDR3 region has the DNA TGCGCCAGCAGCACCGACTATAGCAATCAGCCCCAGCATTCT. Its protein product is CASSTDYSNQPQHS.

The chain is built from TRBV28 and TRBJ1-2; D perhaps matches TRBD1 (5 bases). The V end was cut by 7 bases, the J end by 5 bases, with 17 bases between. Germline CDR1 reads MDHEN; CDR2 reads SYDVKM. The CDR3 is 14 residues long. The DNA of the CDR3 is TGTGCCAGCAACGACAGAGTCAGAGGGTATGGCTACACCTTC. This sequence encodes CASNDRVRGYGYTF.

This chain links TRBV6-1 with TRBJ2-5; perhaps TRBD1 as D (6 bases). Trimming left V 1 base short and J 2 bases short, with 14 bases between. CDR3 size: 16 residues. Germline lookup yields CDR1 MNHNS and CDR2 SASEGT. The CDR3 loop reads CASSEGVDSVQETQYF. CDR3 DNA sequence: TGTGCCAGCAGTGAAGGGGTGGACAGCGTTCAAGAGACCCAGTACTTC.